Listed below are T cell receptor beta chains from one sample, sequenced in a study of blood T cell repertoires in COVID-19. Profiled with immunoSEQ multiplex PCR; TCRdb holds only in-frame clones, not every one. Found here are 220,000 or so clones, 70% to 85% of them singletons; the top ten hold 1.9%. Material for sequencing was peripheral blood. The origin of the receptors is a woman older than 75 with acute or convalescent COVID-19. The CDR3 runs from the conserved cysteine through the conserved F or W. Fields, in order: J gene, clone size, D gene, V gene, CDR3 protein, CDR3 DNA. D genes are given only for firm matches. Some rows mark clone size as missing; the rest say once, few, many or name a class of expanded clone.

TRBJ2-1 | few | TRBD2 | TRBV19 | CASTAGTSGLNEQFF | TGTGCCAGTACCGCCGGGACTAGCGGGCTCAATGAGCAGTTCTTC
TRBJ2-1 | NA | TRBD1 | TRBV7-9 | CASSLRRTGTVDEQFF | TGTGCCAGCAGCTTGCGTCGGACAGGGACTGTGGATGAGCAGTTCTTC
TRBJ1-5 | NA | TRBD1 | TRBV5-6 | CASSLGQGGQPQHF | TGTGCCAGCAGCCTGGGACAGGGGGGTCAGCCCCAGCATTTT
TRBJ1-6 | NA | NA | TRBV5-8 | CASSLGQYNSPLHF | TGTGCCAGCAGCTTGGGGCAGTATAATTCACCCCTCCACTTT
TRBJ2-1 | once | TRBD2 | TRBV6-2/TRBV6-3 | CASSSYKKSGGIYNEQFF | TGTGCCAGCAGCTCCTATAAAAAAAGCGGGGGCATTTACAATGAGCAGTTCTTC
TRBJ2-7 | NA | NA | TRBV4-1 | CASSQDSGEAYEQYF | TGCGCCAGCAGCCAAGATTCGGGGGAGGCATACGAGCAGTACTTC
TRBJ1-4 | NA | NA | TRBV27 | CASRLRATNEKLFF | TGTGCCAGCAGACTCAGGGCAACTAATGAAAAACTGTTTTTT
TRBJ1-3 | NA | NA | TRBV5-1 | CASSLGVVGNTIYF | TGCGCCAGCAGCTTGGGCGTAGTTGGAAACACCATATATTTT
TRBJ2-5 | NA | NA | TRBV11-2 | CASSLVRGRETQYF | TGTGCCAGCAGCTTAGTTAGAGGCAGAGAGACCCAGTACTTC
TRBJ2-3 | NA | TRBD2 | TRBV6-2/TRBV6-3 | CASSRPSGGTDTQYF | TGTGCCAGCAGCAGACCTAGCGGGGGCACAGATACGCAGTATTTT
TRBJ2-1 | NA | TRBD2 | TRBV29-1 | CSVGGLADNEQFF | TGCAGCGTAGGGGGACTAGCGGACAATGAGCAGTTCTTC
TRBJ1-6 | few | TRBD1 | TRBV5-1 | CASSSRDRDNSPLHF | TGCGCCAGCAGCAGCCGGGACAGGGACAATTCACCCCTCCACTTT
TRBJ2-1 | once | TRBD2 | TRBV9 | CASSSSGDNEQFF | TGTGCCAGCAGCTCCAGCGGGGACAATGAGCAGTTCTTC
TRBJ2-3 | NA | NA | TRBV6-5 | CASSRTPPSTDTQYF | TGTGCCAGCAGCCGGACTCCCCCTTCCACAGATACGCAGTATTTT
TRBJ2-3 | NA | TRBD2 | TRBV7-3 | CASSLTRGGLAGGSDTQYF | TGTGCCAGCAGCTTAACGAGGGGTGGACTAGCGGGGGGCTCAGATACGCAGTATTTT
TRBJ2-1 | NA | TRBD2 | TRBV6-6 | CASSRSTSGAPYNEQFF | TGTGCCAGCAGTCGATCCACTAGCGGGGCTCCCTACAATGAGCAGTTCTTC
TRBJ1-5 | NA | NA | TRBV12-3/TRBV12-4 | CASRPRGQPQHF | TGTGCCAGCAGACCGCGGGGTCAGCCCCAGCATTTT
TRBJ2-7 | few | NA | TRBV3-1/TRBV3-2 | CASSQVGGSYEQYF | TGTGCCAGCAGCCAAGTCGGCGGGTCATACGAGCAGTACTTC
TRBJ1-2 | NA | NA | TRBV6-4 | CASSDKPTGTNYGYTF | TGTGCCAGCAGTGACAAACCCACAGGGACCAACTATGGCTACACCTTC
TRBJ1-1 | NA | NA | TRBV18 | CASSPQSSNTEAFF | TGTGCCAGCTCACCACAGAGTTCGAACACTGAAGCTTTCTTT